The 9 T cell receptor beta chains listed next were all sequenced from one sample in a study of OX40 agonist ivuxolimab in advanced cancers. Libraries were prepared by immunoSEQ multiplex PCR; TCRdb keeps only in-frame clonotypes and omits some of them. The sample has about 69,000 clones, roughly nine tenths seen once. Specimen: CD4+ or CD8+ T cells sorted from blood, collected in a trial of the OX40 agonist ivuxolimab. The receptor set was obtained from an adult with an advanced solid tumor such as melanoma, head and neck, liver or kidney cancer.

The CDR3: CASSLTGGVNYGYTF. Here the CDR3 DNA reads TGTGCCAGCAGCTTAACAGGGGGCGTCAACTATGGCTACACCTTC. This chain connects TRBV13 to TRBJ1-2; 9 positions match TRBD1. This CDR3 contains 15 residues. Germline values: CDR1 PRHDT, CDR2 FYEKMQ (reference sequence). The V segment lost 2 bases and the J segment 2 bases; nucleotides outside the gene matches: 3. The full variable domain, in which reference TRBV13 and TRBJ1-2 provide the parts outside the CDR3, is AAGVIQSPRHLIKEKRETATLKCYPIPRHDTVYWYQQGPGQDPQFLISFYEKMQSDKGSIPDRFSAQQFSDYHSELNMSSLELGDSALYFCASSLTGGVNYGYTFGSGTRLTVV.

The chain uses TRBV2 and TRBJ2-1, with D perhaps being TRBD1 or TRBD2 (5 bases each). The CDR3 runs to 15 residues. The V end lost 7 bases, the J end lost 2 bases, and 15 bases lay between the germline ends. CDR1 SNHLY and CDR2 FYNNEI come from the germline V gene. CDR3 loop: CASIDRDGTYNEQFF. The CDR3 nucleotides read TGTGCCAGCATTGACCGGGACGGAACCTACAATGAGCAGTTCTTC.

V usage is TRBV28 and J usage is TRBJ2-1, with 8 positions matching TRBD1. From germline, CDR1 is MDHEN and CDR2 SYDVKM. V lost 3 bases to trimming and J lost 6 bases; unmatched junction nucleotides: 7. This CDR3 spans 15 amino acids. This CDR3 is CASSFIGGTGNEQFF. Here the CDR3 DNA reads TGTGCCAGCAGTTTCATTGGCGGGACAGGCAATGAGCAGTTCTTC.

This rearrangement joins TRBV11-2 to TRBJ1-1, with D tentatively TRBD1 (6 bases). Trimming took off 4 bases at V and 0 bases at J, with 12 bases between the two ends. The V gene's germline CDR1 is SGHAT and CDR2 FQNNGV. There are 15 residues in the CDR3. The CDR3 coding sequence is TGTGCCAGCAGCTCCCAACAGGGCTTGAACACTGAAGCTTTCTTT. This codes for CASSSQQGLNTEAFF. Looking up the rest from reference TRBV11-2 and TRBJ1-1 gives the full variable domain: EAGVAQSPRYKIIEKRQSVAFWCNPISGHATLYWYQQILGQGPKLLIQFQNNGVVDDSQLPKDRFSAERLKGVDSTLKIQPAKLEDSAVYLCASSSQQGLNTEAFFGQGTRLTVV.

This rearrangement joins TRBV28 to TRBJ1-4; weak D call: TRBD1 (6 bases). The CDR3 consists of 15 residues. In germline, CDR1 is MDHEN, CDR2 SYDVKM. The V and J ends lost 4 bases and 7 bases respectively, with 16 bases between them. CDR3 residues: CASSSLGGRGEKLFF. For the CDR3, the DNA is TGTGCCAGCAGTTCCCTAGGGGGTAGGGGTGAAAAACTGTTTTTT.

J is TRBJ1-5 and V is TRBV5-1; 9 bases fit TRBD1. Germline CDR1 SGHRS, CDR2 YFSETQ. This CDR3 region has 18 residues. V was clipped by 4 bases and J by 5 bases; unmatched bases: 16. CDR3 DNA sequence: TGCGCCAGCAGCCCTCGTCCGGGGACAGGGAAACTCCATCAGCCCCAGCATTTT. Translating it yields CASSPRPGTGKLHQPQHF.

The chain joins TRBV19 to TRBJ2-1, with no clear D. CDR1 and CDR2 (germline): LNHDA, SQIVND (reference sequence). V was clipped by 5 bases and J by 4 bases, with 6 bases between them. This CDR3 contains 12 residues. The CDR3 is CASSFVYNEQFF. The CDR3 DNA is TGTGCCAGTAGTTTCGTTTACAATGAGCAGTTCTTC.

This rearrangement joins TRBV28 to TRBJ1-2; possible D gene TRBD1, 5 bases. This CDR3 region has 13 residues. Trimming took 8 bases from V and 2 from J, leaving 12 bases between them. Germline V gives CDR1 MDHEN, CDR2 SYDVKM. In nucleotides, the CDR3 is TGTGCCAGCCGTCTGGGGACCAACTATGGCTACACCTTC. Protein: CASRLGTNYGYTF.

The V and J genes are TRBV6-1 and TRBJ2-4; possibly TRBD1 for D (7 bases). Germline CDR1 and CDR2: MNHNS and SASEGT. The CDR3 extends over 20 amino acids. Trimming shortened V by 2 bases and J by 2 bases, and 25 bases separated the two germline ends. The CDR3 region is CASSELGGGEGAGTKNIQYF. CDR3 DNA: TGTGCCAGCAGTGAACTTGGGGGAGGCGAGGGGGCTGGAACCAAAAACATTCAGTACTTC.